What follows are 22 T cell receptor beta chains derived from one specimen sequenced in a study of blood T cell repertoires in COVID-19. The method was immunoSEQ multiplex PCR; TCRdb's version includes in-frame clones alone and lacks a portion of them. The data contain about 13,000 clones, around nine tenths of them singletons. Specimen: peripheral blood. All receptors derive from a human donor in a cohort sampled during active COVID-19.

The chain couples TRBV19 to TRBJ1-1, with D unresolved. With 7 bases removed from V and 1 base from J, the gap between germline ends came to 16 bases. There are 15 residues in the CDR3. Germline lookup yields CDR1 LNHDA and CDR2 SQIVND (reference sequence). The CDR3 loop reads CASTMRPIANTEAFF. The DNA for the CDR3 is TGTGCCAGTACCATGCGCCCGATTGCGAACACTGAAGCTTTCTTT.

The V gene is TRBV19, the J gene TRBJ2-3; D is possibly TRBD2 (5 bases). The ends were cut back, 3 bases at V and 4 bases at J, with 17 bases in the middle. Germline CDR1 LNHDA, CDR2 SQIVND (reference sequence). The CDR3 contains 16 residues. CDR3 in amino acids: CASSIGSGGGADTQYF. The DNA for the CDR3 is TGTGCCAGTAGTATTGGTTCGGGTGGAGGCGCAGATACGCAGTATTTT.

This chain uses TRBV6-2 or TRBV6-3 with TRBJ2-3; TRBD2 aligns across 10 bases. Germline trimming cut 2 bases from V and 4 bases from J; bases unmatched to any gene: 3. Germline V lookup: CDR1 MNHEY, CDR2 SVGEGT. The CDR3 extends over 15 amino acids. CDR3 sequence (DNA): TGTGCCAGCAGTTACGGACTAGCGGCCTCAGATACGCAGTATTTT. It yields the protein CASSYGLAASDTQYF.

The gene calls are TRBV6-6 and TRBJ1-2; D unclear. Germline values: CDR1 MNHNY, CDR2 SVGAGI (reference sequence). CDR3 length: 12 amino acids. The V end was cut by 8 bases, the J end by 4 bases, with 11 bases between. The CDR3 DNA is TGTGCCAGCTCCGGGGTTACCTATGGCTACACCTTC. As protein: CASSGVTYGYTF.

CDR3: CASSLKPLTVPGANVLTF. As DNA, the CDR3 is TGCGCCAGCAGCCTAAAACCGTTGACAGTTCCTGGGGCCAACGTCCTGACTTTC. This sequence joins TRBV4-1 and TRBJ2-6; TRBD1 is a possible D gene (5 bases). Germline CDR1 and CDR2: MGHRA and YSYEKL. The CDR3 is made up of 18 amino acids. Trimming left V 4 bases short and J 2 bases short, with 18 bases between.

The V gene is TRBV5-6, the J gene TRBJ2-2, with 10 positions matching TRBD1. This CDR3 spans 15 amino acids. Germline V gene sequence: CDR1 SGHDT, CDR2 YYEEEE. Trimming took 4 bases from V and 7 from J; bases not matched to a gene: 7. The CDR3 spells CASSAGQGSVGELFF. As DNA, the CDR3 is TGTGCCAGCAGCGCGGGACAGGGGTCCGTCGGGGAGCTGTTTTTT.

This chain joins TRBV7-6 and TRBJ1-2, with no clear D. V lost 5 bases, J lost 5 bases, and 15 bases lay in between. Germline CDR1 reads SGHVS; CDR2 reads FNYEAQ. This CDR3 has 14 residues. In nucleotides, the CDR3 is TGTGCCAGCAGCCCCGCCGGAGGTGGATATGGCTACACCTTC. This translates into CASSPAGGGYGYTF. The entire variable domain, with the rest obtained from reference TRBV7-6 and TRBJ1-2, is as follows: GAGVSQSPRYKVTKRGQDVALRCDPISGHVSLYWYRQALGQGPEFLTYFNYEAQQDKSGLPNDRFSAERPEGSISTLTIQRTEQRDSAMYRCASSPAGGGYGYTFGSGTRLTVV.

This chain uses TRBV11-2 with TRBJ1-1; tentative D call: TRBD1 (5 bases). V shed 5 bases and J shed 1 base, with 14 bases lying between them. Germline-derived CDR1 and CDR2 are SGHAT and FQNNGV. The CDR3 sequence is 15 residues long. The CDR3 DNA is TGTGCCAGCAGCCCAGGGACTGTGTGGAACACTGAAGCTTTCTTT. This gives the protein CASSPGTVWNTEAFF.

V and J are TRBV4-1 and TRBJ2-1; TRBD1 aligns across 7 bases. The CDR3 length is 16 residues. V gave up 6 bases and J gave up 3 bases; unmatched junction bases: 11. CDR1 and CDR2 (germline): MGHRA, YSYEKL. The CDR3 loop reads CASSYFGTDNYNEQFF. CDR3 bases: TGCGCCAGCAGTTATTTCGGGACAGACAACTACAATGAGCAGTTCTTC.

This clone was counted a single time. The chain uses TRBV5-6 and TRBJ1-1; D unresolved. Trimming shortened V by 0 bases and J by 5 bases, and 11 bases separated the two germline ends. Germline-derived CDR1 and CDR2 are SGHDT and YYEEEE. CDR3 size: 14 residues. The DNA of the CDR3 is TGTGCCAGCAGCTTGGTCTCGGGGAGGACTGAAGCTTTCTTT. Protein: CASSLVSGRTEAFF.

The V call is TRBV5-1, the J call TRBJ2-2; 10 positions match TRBD2. V lost 4 bases and J lost 6; bases outside the gene matches: 6. CDR3 length: 15 residues. The germline gives CDR1 SGHRS, CDR2 YFSETQ. CDR3 in amino acids: CASSTSGKRAGELFF. CDR3 in DNA: TGCGCCAGCAGCACTAGCGGGAAGAGGGCCGGGGAGCTGTTTTTT. The variable domain in full, with the rest retrieved from reference TRBV5-1 and TRBJ2-2, is KAGVTQTPRYLIKTRGQQVTLSCSPISGHRSVSWYQQTPGQGLQFLFEYFSETQRNKGNFPGRFSGRQFSNSRSEMNVSTLELGDSALYLCASSTSGKRAGELFFGEGSRLTVL.

The chain links TRBV6-5 to TRBJ2-1; the D gene is possibly TRBD2 (7 bases). The germline gives CDR1 MNHEY, CDR2 SVGAGI. Trimming took off 7 bases at V and 5 bases at J, with 15 bases between the two ends. The CDR3 is made up of 14 amino acids. The CDR3 DNA follows: TGTGCCAGCAATCCCTGGGGGGGCGACAATGAGCAGTTCTTC. Its protein is CASNPWGGDNEQFF.

The CDR3 coding sequence is TGTGCCAGCAGCCGCGTTTGGGAGAACTATGGCTACACCTTC. Translating it yields CASSRVWENYGYTF. V gene TRBV7-2 combines with J gene TRBJ1-2; D call uncertain. Trimming shortened V by 5 bases and J by 2 bases, and 12 bases separated the two germline ends. The CDR3 spans 14 residues. Germline values: CDR1 SGHTA, CDR2 FQGNSA.

The J gene is TRBJ2-7, the V gene TRBV6-1; 9 bases fit TRBD1. Germline CDR1 MNHNS, CDR2 SASEGT. Trimming removed 4 bases from V and 2 bases from J; junction bases left unmatched: 9. The CDR3 extends over 16 amino acids. CDR3 nucleotide sequence: TGTGCCAGCAGTGGATCCACCGGGACAGGGACCTACGAGCAGTACTTC. Translating it yields CASSGSTGTGTYEQYF.

CDR3 DNA: TGCGCCAGCAGCCAAGAGCGACAGGGGACTGAAGCTTTCTTT. It translates to CASSQERQGTEAFF. The chain is built from TRBV4-3 and TRBJ1-1, with 8 bases fitting TRBD1. CDR3 size: 14 residues. Looked up from germline, CDR1 is LGHNA and CDR2 is YSLEER. V shed 0 bases and J 5 bases; nucleotides not matched to a gene: 2.

The chain carries TRBV30 and TRBJ2-5; 13 nucleotides align to TRBD2. The V gene end was trimmed by 3 bases and the J gene end by 2 bases; junction bases not matched to a gene: 15. This CDR3 region has 19 residues. Germline CDR1 and CDR2: GTSNPN and SVGIG (reference sequence). CDR3 region: CAWSELAGGLQHSQETQYF. Here the CDR3 DNA reads TGTGCCTGGAGCGAACTAGCGGGGGGGCTACAACATTCACAAGAGACCCAGTACTTC.

The chain is built from TRBV5-6 and TRBJ2-6; 7 nucleotides align to TRBD1. Germline CDR1 SGHDT, CDR2 YYEEEE. This CDR3 spans 19 amino acids. Germline trimming cut 4 bases from V and 4 bases from J; bases unmatched to any gene: 17. In DNA form, the CDR3 reads TGTGCCAGCAGCACGCCGGGACCAGGGGGTCTCTCAGGGGCCAACGTCCTGACTTTC. Translated, it gives CASSTPGPGGLSGANVLTF.

The chain couples TRBV7-2 to TRBJ2-1; TRBD1 matches 7 bases. CDR3 length equals 12 residues. CDR1 SGHTA and CDR2 FQGNSA come from the germline V gene. J was trimmed by 10 bases and V by 5 bases; bases with no gene match: 5. For the CDR3, the DNA is TGTGCCAGCAGCCGTGACAGGGCGGAGCAGTTCTTC. It translates to CASSRDRAEQFF.

The chain carries TRBV11-3 and TRBJ2-1, with TRBD2 matching over 11 bases. From germline, CDR1 is SGHNT and CDR2 YENEEA. There are 16 residues in the CDR3. With V trimmed by 1 base and J by 4 bases, 3 bases remained unmatched. In DNA form, the CDR3 reads TGTGCCAGCAGCTTAGGAAGGACTAGCGGGTACAATGAGCAGTTCTTC. It codes for CASSLGRTSGYNEQFF. Looking up the rest from reference TRBV11-3 and TRBJ2-1 gives the full variable domain: EAGVVQSPRYKIIEKKQPVAFWCNPISGHNTLYWYLQNLGQGPELLIRYENEEAVDDSQLPKDRFSAERLKGVDSTLKIQPAELGDSAVYLCASSLGRTSGYNEQFFGPGTRLTVL.

The chain couples TRBV4-3 to TRBJ2-7, with TRBD1 as a possible D gene (6 bases). Trimming pared 0 bases from V and 0 bases from J, leaving 9 bases between. The CDR3 has 15 residues. The V gene's germline CDR1 is LGHNA and CDR2 YSLEER. The DNA of the CDR3 is TGCGCCAGCAGCCAAGATAGGGGGTACTCCTACGAGCAGTACTTC. It is translated as CASSQDRGYSYEQYF.

The chain has TRBV27 and TRBJ1-4; TRBD1 matches 8 bases. V lost 8 bases, J lost 5 bases, and 10 bases stayed unmatched. Germline-derived CDR1 and CDR2 are MNHEY and SMNVEV (reference sequence). The CDR3 totals 15 residues. The CDR3 protein is CASGTTGGVNEKLFF. CDR3 DNA: TGTGCCAGCGGTACCACAGGGGGAGTGAATGAAAAACTGTTTTTT.

The table lists this clone with a few counts. The chain couples TRBV30 to TRBJ1-2; 7 bases agree with TRBD1. V lost 4 bases and J lost 0; bases outside the gene matches: 8. The CDR3 consists of 15 residues. Germline CDR1 GTSNPN, CDR2 SVGIG (reference sequence). Here the CDR3 reads CAWIIRTGSNYGYTF. In nucleotides, the CDR3 is TGTGCCTGGATCATTCGGACAGGTTCTAACTATGGCTACACCTTC.